The source of this T cell receptor (beta chain) is a study of OX40 agonist ivuxolimab in advanced cancers. Profiled with immunoSEQ multiplex PCR; TCRdb holds only in-frame clones, not every one. The profile shows tens of thousands of clones, around 86% of them singletons. This CDR3 region has 15 residues. CDR1 is ENHRY and CDR2 is SYGVKD in the germline V gene. V lost 6 bases to trimming and J lost 7 bases, with 18 bases between them. Comments on this clone: Its antigen is unknown.

Study results and caveats: Among some nonresponders, normalized T-cell clonal expansion was also low.

If patients had autoimmune disease history or systemic immunosuppression, they were excluded. The V and J genes are TRBV10-3 and TRBJ2-2; D might be TRBD2 (5 bases). This clonotype was sampled from an adult with an advanced solid tumor such as melanoma, head and neck, liver or kidney cancer. This specimen consisted of CD4+ or CD8+ T cells sorted from blood, obtained in a trial of the OX40 agonist ivuxolimab. CDR3 in DNA: TGTGCCATCAGACTAGGGTCCCGGGCCAGCGGGGAGCTGTTTTTT. Its translation is CAIRLGSRASGELFF.